These T cell receptor beta chains were read from a single sample in a study of vaccination effects on CD4 cells after COVID-19. Their recognized antigens are unknown. This table comes from immunoSEQ multiplex PCR, and its TCRdb copy is limited to in-frame clones, with some not included. This sample has roughly 50,000 clones, with about four fifths found just once. Sequences were derived from CD4+ T cells from PBMCs cultured with HCoV-OC43 spike peptides, sampled before COVID-19 vaccination. The receptors stem from a human donor who received a COVID-19 vaccine. The CDR3 runs from the conserved cysteine through the conserved F or W. D genes are given only for firm matches. Size is stated for part of the rows, as once, few or many counts, or as a class when the clone is expanded.

TRBV6-5	once	14	.	TRBJ2-1	CASSRGSSYNEQFF	TGTGCCAGCAGTCGGGGGAGCTCCTACAATGAGCAGTTCTTC
TRBV19	.	16	.	TRBJ1-4	CASSIISTRVGEKLFF	TGTGCCAGTAGTATAATATCCACCAGAGTGGGAGAAAAACTGTTTTTT
TRBV12-3/TRBV12-4	.	13	TRBD1	TRBJ1-5	CASRKDRNQPQHF	TGTGCCAGCAGGAAGGACAGGAATCAGCCCCAGCATTTT
TRBV5-4	.	16	.	TRBJ1-1	CASSLVLGRLVTEAFF	TGTGCCAGCAGCTTGGTTCTGGGCAGGTTGGTCACTGAAGCTTTCTTT
TRBV19	.	14	TRBD1	TRBJ1-6	CASTRDSFNSPLHF	TGTGCCAGTACGCGGGACAGTTTTAATTCACCCCTCCACTTT
TRBV2	.	15	TRBD1	TRBJ2-1	CASRELATGYNEQFF	TGTGCCAGCAGGGAACTCGCGACAGGGTACAATGAGCAGTTCTTC
TRBV10-1	.	17	.	TRBJ1-6	CASSLIGPTRYNSPLHF	TGCGCCAGCAGCTTAATAGGACCGACCCGATATAATTCACCCCTCCACTTT
TRBV14	.	11	.	TRBJ1-2	CASSHGYGYTF	TGTGCCAGCAGCCATGGGTATGGCTACACCTTC
TRBV19	few	12	.	TRBJ2-2	CASSMDTGELFF	TGTGCCAGTAGTATGGACACCGGGGAGCTGTTTTTT
TRBV19	.	14	.	TRBJ2-1	CASRMGSSYNEQFF	TGTGCCAGTAGAATGGGGAGCTCCTACAATGAGCAGTTCTTC
TRBV6-2/TRBV6-3	.	15	TRBD1	TRBJ2-3	CASSFGTAGTDTQYF	TGTGCCAGCAGTTTTGGGACAGCCGGTACAGATACGCAGTATTTT
TRBV6-6	.	11	.	TRBJ1-4	CASSMDEKLFF	TGTGCCAGCAGTATGGACGAAAAACTGTTTTTT
TRBV4-3	.	13	.	TRBJ1-2	CASSQGQNYGYTF	TGCGCCAGCAGCCAAGGACAGAACTATGGCTACACCTTC
TRBV7-9	.	16	TRBD2	TRBJ2-1	CASILVAGGAPDEQFF	TGTGCCAGCATTCTCGTAGCGGGGGGGGCCCCCGATGAGCAGTTCTTC
TRBV7-2	.	15	.	TRBJ1-5	CASSLTPDGNQPQHF	TGTGCCAGCAGCTTAACTCCCGACGGTAATCAGCCCCAGCATTTT
TRBV18	.	16	TRBD1	TRBJ2-3	CASSPQSGQNTDTQYF	TGTGCCAGCTCACCCCAGTCGGGACAGAACACAGATACGCAGTATTTT
TRBV15	.	14	.	TRBJ2-5	CATSSRGAWETQYF	TGTGCCACCAGCTCCAGGGGGGCCTGGGAGACCCAGTACTTC
TRBV5-4	.	15	.	TRBJ2-3	CASSLGGGSTDTQYF	TGTGCCAGCAGCTTGGGGGGCGGAAGCACAGATACGCAGTATTTT
TRBV3-1/TRBV3-2	.	17	.	TRBJ2-2	CASSQERFKSNTGELFF	TGTGCCAGCAGCCAAGAGAGGTTTAAATCGAACACCGGGGAGCTGTTTTTT
TRBV9	.	14	.	TRBJ2-6	CASSPVSGANVLTF	TGTGCCAGCAGCCCAGTCTCTGGGGCCAACGTCCTGACTTTC
TRBV6-2/TRBV6-3	.	15	.	TRBJ2-1	CASSIGTWTFNEQFF	TGTGCCAGCAGTATCGGGACTTGGACTTTCAATGAGCAGTTCTTC
TRBV2	.	13	TRBD1	TRBJ1-1	CASIQGQGARAFF	TGTGCCAGCATTCAGGGACAGGGGGCTCGAGCTTTCTTT
TRBV18	.	15	.	TRBJ2-1	CASSASVGVRNEQFF	TGTGCCAGCTCAGCCTCGGTAGGGGTACGCAATGAGCAGTTCTTC
TRBV14	few	14	.	TRBJ2-2	CASSPQQTTGELFF	TGTGCCAGCAGCCCTCAACAAACCACCGGGGAGCTGTTTTTT
TRBV24-1	.	15	TRBD1	TRBJ2-5	CATSDPGTAQETQYF	TGTGCCACCAGTGACCCCGGGACAGCTCAAGAGACCCAGTACTTC
TRBV15	.	12	.	TRBJ2-1	CATSRGYNEQFF	TGTGCCACCAGCAGAGGGTACAATGAGCAGTTCTTC
TRBV20-1	.	11	.	TRBJ2-5	CSAGGGETQYF	TGCAGTGCTGGGGGAGGAGAGACCCAGTACTTC
TRBV29-1	.	12	TRBD1	TRBJ1-1	CRTDRQNTEAFF	TGCAGGACGGACAGGCAGAACACTGAAGCTTTCTTT